These 10 T cell receptor beta chains came from one sample sequenced in a study of cytomegalovirus exposure and HLA in healthy donors listed by TCRdb under 2017. The protocol used for the library was the immunoSEQ multiplex PCR assay. This is the immuneACCESS table as TCRdb keeps it, with only in-frame sequences that have V and J called. A part of the clones is gone; compared with another copy, unresolved V genes explain less than half, and the rest is unexplained. Recorded for this sample are approximately 170,000 clones; 85% of them occurred a single time. Jointly, the top ten make up roughly 15% of the sample. Sequencing was done on a sample of PBMCs. Receptor source: a man aged 18 to 29 in good health and CMV-seropositive.

The chain recombines TRBV4-2 with TRBJ2-2; 9 bases align to TRBD1. The junction had 8 bases not matched to a gene; V was cut back by 6 bases and J by 3 bases. CDR1 is LGHNA, CDR2 YNFKEQ, per germline. The CDR3 sequence is 16 residues long. CDR3 bases: TGTGCCAGCAGGCGGACAGGGGAGGGGCACACCGGGGAGCTGTTTTTT. Protein: CASRRTGEGHTGELFF.

The genes are TRBV27 and TRBJ1-1, with D possibly TRBD1 on 6 matching bases. Trimming stripped 8 bases from V and 4 bases from J, with 14 bases between. Germline V CDR1 and CDR2: MNHEY, SMNVEV (reference sequence). There are 13 residues in the CDR3. CDR3 region: CASSSYRVTEAFF. The CDR3 DNA sequence: TGTGCCAGCTCTTCTTACAGGGTCACTGAAGCTTTCTTT.

V usage is TRBV7-8 and J usage is TRBJ2-5; a weak D match, TRBD1 (5 bases). The CDR3 totals 17 residues. Per the germline V gene, CDR1 is SGHVS and CDR2 is FQNEAQ. The ends were cut back, 1 base at V and 5 bases at J, with 20 bases in the middle. CDR3 DNA sequence: TGTGCCAGCAGCTTAGTTCTCCTAGGGGCAGGCGGCGAGACCCAGTACTTC. Its translation: CASSLVLLGAGGETQYF.

The rearrangement joins TRBV28 to TRBJ2-7; D remains ambiguous. The CDR3 contains 11 residues. Germline CDR1 is MDHEN and CDR2 is SYDVKM. Trimming removed 1 base from V and 6 bases from J, with 4 bases in between. The CDR3 coding sequence is TGTGCCAGCAGTTTATCGGGCGAGCAGTACTTC. It encodes CASSLSGEQYF.

This rearrangement joins TRBV7-9 to TRBJ1-1, with 8 bases lining up with TRBD1. The germline CDR1 and CDR2 sequences are SEHNR and FQNEAQ (reference sequence). V gave up 4 bases and J gave up 7 bases; unmatched junction bases: 11. This CDR3 is built from 15 residues. For the CDR3, the DNA is TGTGCCAGCAGCTCCTACCCGGACAGGGCGAATGAAGCTTTCTTT. Translated: CASSSYPDRANEAFF.

The chain has TRBV29-1 and TRBJ1-1; possible D gene TRBD1, 6 bases. The CDR3 runs to 13 residues. The germline V and J ends were trimmed by 3 bases and 1 base, with 9 bases remaining between them. Germline CDR1 SQVTM, CDR2 ANQGSEA. CDR3 protein: CSVERGANTEAFF. The CDR3 nucleotides are TGCAGCGTTGAGCGGGGGGCGAACACTGAAGCTTTCTTT.

The J gene is TRBJ2-3, the V gene TRBV27; 9 bases line up with TRBD2. The V and J ends lost 8 bases and 2 bases, in that order; junction bases with no gene match: 14. CDR3 length: 17 residues. Per germline, CDR1 MNHEY and CDR2 SMNVEV (reference sequence). In DNA, the CDR3 is TGTGCCAGCGGCTCATCCCCGAGCGGGGGGTTCACAGATACGCAGTATTTT. Encoded protein: CASGSSPSGGFTDTQYF.

The rearrangement uses TRBV7-2 and TRBJ2-5, with 7 nucleotides matching TRBD2. CDR3 length: 13 residues. V was pared by 5 bases and J by 7 bases, with 7 bases of the junction left unmatched. Looked up from germline, CDR1 is SGHTA and CDR2 is FQGNSA. The CDR3 loop reads CASSPTSQGTQYF. The CDR3 DNA reads as TGTGCCAGCAGCCCGACTAGCCAGGGGACCCAGTACTTC.

The V gene is TRBV27, the J gene TRBJ1-6, with TRBD1 matching 10 bases. The CDR3 runs to 14 residues. The V and J ends lost 6 bases and 7 bases, in that order; junction bases with no gene match: 3. Germline V gives CDR1 MNHEY, CDR2 SMNVEV (reference sequence). CDR3: CASSLDRGNSPLHF. DNA for the CDR3: TGTGCCAGCAGCCTGGACAGGGGGAATTCACCCCTCCACTTT.

This chain joins TRBV30 and TRBJ2-7; no reliable D call. This CDR3 has 14 amino acids. Germline assignment: CDR1 GTSNPN and CDR2 SVGIG (reference sequence). The germline V and J ends were trimmed by 0 bases and 2 bases, with 11 bases remaining between them. The CDR3 is CAWSVHDTTYEQYF. The CDR3 bases are TGTGCCTGGAGTGTACACGACACGACCTACGAGCAGTACTTC. Variable domain in full (rest from reference TRBV30 and TRBJ2-7): SQTIHQWPATLVQPVGSPLSLECTVEGTSNPNLYWYRQAAGRGLQLLFYSVGIGQISSEVPQNLSASRPQDRQFILSSKKLLLSDSGFYLCAWSVHDTTYEQYFGPGTRLTVT.